Given below is one T cell receptor beta chain in context. The antigen is not known. This sample stems from a study of tumor-infiltrating lymphocytes in localized non-small cell lung cancer. Overall study results and limits: Available tissue quantity limited TCR sequencing to a patient subset.

Libraries were prepared by immunoSEQ multiplex PCR; TCRdb keeps only in-frame clonotypes and omits some of them. The sample records some 16,000 clones, under 75% being singletons. This CDR3 comprises 16 residues. V gave up 0 bases and J gave up 2 bases, with 11 bases separating them. The germline CDR1 and CDR2 sequences are SGHNT and YENEEA. Sequencing used lung tumor tissue. The chain employs TRBV11-3 and TRBJ2-1; possible D gene TRBD1, 8 bases. The receptor was derived from a human donor with non-small cell lung cancer. The CDR3 DNA is TGTGCCAGCAGCTTAGAACAGGGGGGGACCTACAATGAGCAGTTCTTC. This sequence encodes CASSLEQGGTYNEQFF.